These 30 T cell receptor beta chains originate from one sample sequenced in a study of T cell changes during pregnancy in multiple sclerosis. Method: immunoSEQ multiplex PCR; TCRdb's copy keeps in-frame clones and lacks some. There are tens of thousands of clones in the sample; 90% occur only once, and 9.5% to 12% lies in the top ten. Source: CD8+ T cells from peripheral blood mononuclear cells, taken before pregnancy. Receptors originate from a female donor with multiple sclerosis, enrolled in a pregnancy study.

J is TRBJ2-5 and V is TRBV27; the D is unclear. The V gene's germline CDR1 is MNHEY and CDR2 SMNVEV (reference sequence). With 2 bases removed from V and 7 bases from J, the gap between germline ends came to 11 bases. This CDR3 is 13 amino acids long. The CDR3 DNA sequence: TGTGCCAGCAGTTTAAAACGATTCGGGACCCAGTACTTC. Its translation: CASSLKRFGTQYF.

The rearrangement links TRBV29-1 to TRBJ1-4; 7 positions agree with TRBD1. V lost 4 bases, J lost 7 bases, and 6 bases stayed unmatched. CDR3 size: 13 residues. Looked up from germline, CDR1 is SQVTM and CDR2 is ANQGSEA. CDR3 sequence: CSVGGTEIEKLFF. The CDR3 DNA reads as TGCAGCGTTGGTGGGACAGAGATTGAAAAACTGTTTTTT. Drawing the rest from reference TRBV29-1 and TRBJ1-4, the complete variable domain is SAVISQKPSRDICQRGTSLTIQCQVDSQVTMMFWYRQQPGQSLTLIATANQGSEATYESGFVIDKFPISRPNLTFSTLTVSNMSPEDSSIYLCSVGGTEIEKLFFGSGTQLSVL.

V gene TRBV5-6 combines with J gene TRBJ1-5, with D possibly matching TRBD1 (6 bases). This CDR3 has 15 residues. V lost 3 bases, J lost 6 bases, and 16 bases lay in between. CDR1 and CDR2 from the germline V gene are SGHDT and YYEEEE. This CDR3 reads CASSSTGSESQPQHF. Written as DNA, the CDR3 is TGTGCCAGCAGCTCAACAGGGTCTGAAAGTCAGCCCCAGCATTTT.

This CDR3 reads CASSVRGGTEAFF. The DNA for the CDR3 is TGTGCCAGCAGTGTCAGGGGTGGGACTGAAGCTTTCTTT. The rearrangement joins TRBV2 to TRBJ1-1; possibly TRBD1 for D (6 bases). The CDR3 consists of 13 residues. Trimming removed 4 bases from V and 5 bases from J, with 11 bases in between. Germline values: CDR1 SNHLY, CDR2 FYNNEI.

Here the CDR3 DNA reads TGTGCCAGCAGCCTCGACAGACTTGAGCAGTTCTTC. Protein sequence: CASSLDRLEQFF. The chain has TRBV6-5 and TRBJ2-1, with a weak D call TRBD1 (5 bases). CDR1 MNHEY and CDR2 SVGAGI come from the germline V gene. The CDR3 contains 12 residues. The V gene lost 6 bases and the J gene lost 9 bases, with 12 bases spanning the gap.

This clone was seen more than once but under ten times. The V and J genes are TRBV7-9 and TRBJ1-5; D not resolved. The CDR3 loop spans 14 amino acids. The V end lost 5 bases, the J end lost 5 bases, and 13 bases lay between the germline ends. Germline values: CDR1 SEHNR, CDR2 FQNEAQ (reference sequence). The CDR3 nucleotides read TGTGCCAGCAGCCCCACCGGGTTTGATCAGCCCCAGCATTTT. This translates into CASSPTGFDQPQHF. Complete variable domain (other parts from reference TRBV7-9 and TRBJ1-5): DTGVSQNPRHKITKRGQNVTFRCDPISEHNRLYWYRQTLGQGPEFLTYFQNEAQLEKSRLLSDRFSAERPKGSFSTLEIQRTEQGDSAMYLCASSPTGFDQPQHFGDGTRLSIL.

This clone appeared once. V is TRBV4-3 and J is TRBJ2-6, with D uncertain. CDR1 and CDR2 (germline): LGHNA, YSLEER. CDR3 length: 17 residues. V was clipped by 0 bases and J by 0 bases, with 9 bases between them. This CDR3 reads CASSQDGSSSGANVLTF. The CDR3 coding sequence is TGCGCCAGCAGCCAAGACGGGTCCTCCTCTGGGGCCAACGTCCTGACTTTC.

The chain recombines TRBV2 with TRBJ1-4, with D maybe TRBD1 (6 bases). Per germline, CDR1 SNHLY and CDR2 FYNNEI. Trimming removed 4 bases from V and 5 bases from J, with 14 bases in between. The CDR3 has 15 residues. CDR3 loop: CASSGGHFENEKLFF. DNA for the CDR3: TGTGCCAGCAGTGGGGGACACTTCGAGAATGAAAAACTGTTTTTT.

The V call is TRBV5-6, the J call TRBJ1-1; no reliable D call. Trimming stripped 1 base from V and 1 base from J, with 5 bases between. This CDR3 is built from 13 residues. Germline assignment: CDR1 SGHDT and CDR2 YYEEEE. The CDR3 DNA follows: TGTGCCAGCAGCTTGAACAGGAACACTGAAGCTTTCTTT. Residues: CASSLNRNTEAFF.

The sample holds one count of this clone. The CDR3 region has the DNA TGTGCCAGCAGCGACGGGACAGGGGGGAGGGACACCATATATTTT. It specifies CASSDGTGGRDTIYF. The V gene is TRBV7-2, the J gene TRBJ1-3, with 11 bases lining up with TRBD1. The ends lost 5 bases at V and 8 bases at J; junction bases unmatched: 8. This CDR3 has 15 residues. Germline V gene lookup returns CDR1 SGHTA and CDR2 FQGNSA.

The chain carries TRBV13 and TRBJ1-1, with D perhaps TRBD1 (5 bases). The CDR3 is made up of 13 amino acids. Looked up from germline, CDR1 is PRHDT and CDR2 is FYEKMQ (reference sequence). Trimming took 7 bases from V and 3 from J, leaving 12 bases between them. The CDR3 nucleotides are TGTGCCAGCAACACCGGGGGTGACACTGAAGCTTTCTTT. It translates to CASNTGGDTEAFF.

The chain has TRBV4-2 and TRBJ2-7; 9 bases are shared with TRBD1. V trimming: 5 bases; J trimming: 1 base; junction bases outside the gene matches: 9. Per germline, CDR1 LGHNA and CDR2 YNFKEQ. The CDR3 spans 16 residues. In DNA form, the CDR3 reads TGTGCCAGCAGCACTCACGGACAGGGGCGATCCTACGAGCAGTACTTC. It yields the protein CASSTHGQGRSYEQYF.

The chain links TRBV6-5 to TRBJ2-7, with D possibly TRBD1 on 5 matching bases. Germline-derived CDR1 and CDR2 are MNHEY and SVGAGI. The CDR3 is made up of 13 amino acids. V lost 8 bases and J lost 0, with 11 bases in between. The CDR3 protein is CASGQKASYEQYF. DNA of the CDR3: TGTGCCAGCGGACAAAAAGCCTCCTACGAGCAGTACTTC.

This chain joins TRBV7-9 and TRBJ1-6, with 8 nucleotides matching TRBD1. J gave up 8 bases and V 5 bases, and 5 bases lay outside the gene matches. This CDR3 region has 14 residues. Germline V gene lookup returns CDR1 SEHNR and CDR2 FQNEAQ (reference sequence). CDR3 protein: CASSLGQGDSPLHF. The CDR3 nucleotides read TGTGCCAGCAGCCTAGGACAGGGCGATTCACCCCTCCACTTT.

V gene TRBV7-9 combines with J gene TRBJ2-3; 8 bases agree with TRBD2. The CDR3 spans 16 residues. V was pared by 0 bases and J by 2 bases, with 4 bases of the junction left unmatched. CDR1 is SEHNR, CDR2 FQNEAQ, per germline (reference sequence). The CDR3 sequence is CASSLAGGGSTDTQYF. CDR3 in DNA: TGTGCCAGCAGCTTAGCCGGCGGGGGGTCCACAGATACGCAGTATTTT.

The genes are TRBV9 and TRBJ1-5; no reliable D call. V lost 0 bases to trimming and J lost 4 bases, with 11 bases between them. The germline V gene has CDR1 SGDLS and CDR2 YYNGEE. This CDR3 has 15 residues. CDR3 in DNA: TGTGCCAGCAGCGTAGGAGTGCTGTTAAATCAGCCCCAGCATTTT. The encoded protein is CASSVGVLLNQPQHF.

The gene calls are TRBV20-1 and TRBJ1-1; no reliable D call. Trimming pared 1 base from V and 8 bases from J, leaving 5 bases between. Germline CDR1 DFQATT, CDR2 SNEGSKA (reference sequence). The CDR3 has 10 amino acids. The CDR3 DNA reads as TGCAGTGCTAGAGTGTCAGAAGCTTTCTTT. It encodes CSARVSEAFF.

The chain links TRBV7-2 to TRBJ1-6; D gene ambiguous. Looked up from germline, CDR1 is SGHTA and CDR2 is FQGNSA. The V end was cut by 5 bases, the J end by 9 bases, with 17 bases between. This CDR3 spans 15 amino acids. The CDR3 loop reads CASSLERVVGSPLHF. The CDR3 DNA sequence: TGTGCCAGCAGCCTAGAGAGGGTGGTTGGTTCACCCCTCCACTTT. Supplemented by reference TRBV7-2 and TRBJ1-6, the full variable domain reads GAGVSQSPSNKVTEKGKDVELRCDPISGHTALYWYRQSLGQGLEFLIYFQGNSAPDKSGLPSDRFSAERTGGSVSTLTIQRTQQEDSAVYLCASSLERVVGSPLHFGNGTRLTVT.

The chain uses TRBV19 and TRBJ2-7; 8 bases are shared with TRBD1. This CDR3 has 13 amino acids. J was trimmed by 5 bases and V by 5 bases; bases with no gene match: 5. Germline V gene lookup returns CDR1 LNHDA and CDR2 SQIVND (reference sequence). The CDR3 nucleotides are TGTGCCAGTAGTTCCGGGACAGGTAACGAGCAGTACTTC. Protein: CASSSGTGNEQYF.

The table lists this clone with a count of one. The V call is TRBV27, the J call TRBJ2-1; 9 positions agree with TRBD1. Germline loops: CDR1 MNHEY, CDR2 SMNVEV (reference sequence). The CDR3 covers 15 residues. J was trimmed by 4 bases and V by 5 bases; bases with no gene match: 6. CDR3: CASSLGTGPYNEQFF. Written as DNA, the CDR3 is TGTGCCAGCAGTCTAGGGACAGGGCCTTACAATGAGCAGTTCTTC.

The rearrangement uses TRBV6-5 and TRBJ2-7; 8 nucleotides line up with TRBD2. Germline CDR1 and CDR2: MNHEY and SVGAGI. The length of the CDR3 is 15 residues. V shed 2 bases and J 4 bases; nucleotides not matched to a gene: 7. CDR3 residues: CASSYEREGVYEQYF. In DNA, the CDR3 is TGTGCCAGCAGTTACGAACGGGAGGGCGTTTACGAGCAGTACTTC.

This clone appeared a few times. The chain couples TRBV4-1 to TRBJ1-5; no reliable D call. This CDR3 region has 15 residues. Between the trimmed V and J ends, which lost 0 bases and 4 bases, there was a span of 10 bases. Germline loops: CDR1 MGHRA, CDR2 YSYEKL. The CDR3: CASSQDRLANQPQHF. The CDR3 DNA sequence: TGCGCCAGCAGCCAAGATCGGTTAGCTAATCAGCCCCAGCATTTT.

This chain links TRBV7-9 with TRBJ1-1; 12 nucleotides match TRBD1. The CDR3 runs to 16 residues. V was pared by 5 bases and J by 4 bases, with 8 bases of the junction left unmatched. Germline V gives CDR1 SEHNR, CDR2 FQNEAQ (reference sequence). The CDR3 region is CASSPGDRGQSTEAFF. In nucleotides, the CDR3 is TGTGCCAGCAGCCCAGGGGACAGGGGGCAGAGCACTGAAGCTTTCTTT.

The chain combines TRBV19 with TRBJ2-7; TRBD1 agrees at 12 bases. V was pared by 3 bases and J by 3 bases, with 3 bases of the junction left unmatched. The CDR3 sequence is 15 residues long. CDR1 LNHDA and CDR2 SQIVND come from the germline V gene (reference sequence). In DNA, the CDR3 is TGTGCCAGTAGTATGGGGACAGGGGGCCACTACGAGCAGTACTTC. Translated: CASSMGTGGHYEQYF.

As concerns this clone: Distinct nucleotide sequences in the sample also encode this CDR3. The chain is built from TRBV6-4 and TRBJ2-3; 10 nucleotides align to TRBD2. CDR3 length: 15 residues. J lost 6 bases, V lost 2 bases, and 5 bases had no gene match. The germline CDR1 and CDR2 sequences are MRHNA and SNTAGT. The CDR3 DNA sequence: TGTGCCAGCAGTGACAGCGGGGGGGCCGCCGATACGCAGTATTTT. Its protein product is CASSDSGGAADTQYF.

The chain carries TRBV10-3 and TRBJ2-3; D remains unclear. Trimming took 8 bases from V and 4 from J, leaving 7 bases between them. This CDR3 spans 11 amino acids. The germline gives CDR1 ENHRY, CDR2 SYGVKD. CDR3 sequence (DNA): TGTGCCATCTCTCCGTCAGATACGCAGTATTTT. Its protein product is CAISPSDTQYF.

In this sample, this clone turned up a few times. V gene TRBV27 combines with J gene TRBJ1-1, with 8 positions matching TRBD1. The ends lost 4 bases at V and 0 bases at J; junction bases unmatched: 10. This CDR3 has 17 amino acids. The germline V gene has CDR1 MNHEY and CDR2 SMNVEV (reference sequence). The CDR3 loop reads CASSSNRDRPLNTEAFF. DNA for the CDR3: TGTGCCAGCAGTTCTAACCGGGACAGGCCACTGAACACTGAAGCTTTCTTT.

The chain links TRBV5-4 to TRBJ2-3; possible D gene TRBD1, 6 bases. There are 15 residues in the CDR3. Germline loops: CDR1 SGHNT, CDR2 YYREEE (reference sequence). The V end was cut by 4 bases, the J end by 5 bases, with 17 bases between. In DNA, the CDR3 is TGTGCCAGCAGCCCACAAGCAGGGGCGGAAGATACGCAGTATTTT. Translating gives CASSPQAGAEDTQYF. The full variable domain, rest sourced from reference TRBV5-4 and TRBJ2-3, is ETGVTQSPTHLIKTRGQQVTLRCSSQSGHNTVSWYQQALGQGPQFIFQYYREEENGRGNFPPRFSGLQFPNYSSELNVNALELDDSALYLCASSPQAGAEDTQYFGPGTRLTVL.

This clone has a single count. The chain employs TRBV2 and TRBJ2-7; D is perhaps TRBD2 (5 bases). V was clipped by 4 bases and J by 4 bases, with 11 bases between them. Germline V gene lookup returns CDR1 SNHLY and CDR2 FYNNEI. CDR3 length: 13 residues. CDR3 amino acids: CASSGGSSYEQYF. The CDR3 bases are TGTGCCAGCAGTGGAGGGAGTTCGTACGAGCAGTACTTC.

This clone was seen once. V gene TRBV27 combines with J gene TRBJ2-1, with D tentatively TRBD2 (6 bases). Looked up from germline, CDR1 is MNHEY and CDR2 is SMNVEV (reference sequence). The CDR3 spans 18 residues. The V end was cut by 2 bases, the J end by 4 bases, with 21 bases between. The CDR3 protein is CASSLNFAGSGLYNEQFF. The CDR3 DNA reads as TGTGCCAGCAGTTTAAATTTCGCGGGTAGCGGATTATACAATGAGCAGTTCTTC.